This record covers a single TCR beta chain. It lacks a known antigen. The input lacks base qualities; no much larger clone sits a single base away. The sample belongs to a study of blood T cell repertoires in COVID-19 (dated by TCRdb to the early 2020s). A note on the overall study: The collaborator samples originated in the United States, Italy and Spain and spanned the acute and convalescent phases of COVID-19. HLA class I and class II types, where available, came from metadata supplied by the sample provider rather than from assay-based typing. The material from the prospective study consisted of cDNA or gDNA derived from T cells, B-cell-depleted T cells, or PBMCs. The samples were drawn from two sources: the first 160 participants of the ongoing ImmuneRACE study, and 1,000 to 1,500 subjects contributed by 6 global collaborators. A de-identified subject ID, COVID-19 status, age in years and sex were almost always included in the sample metadata. The repertoires were made available in a free public database intended to serve as a resource for research on the immune response to SARS-CoV-2. Deeply sampled blood TCRbeta repertoires from subjects exposed to, actively infected with, or recovered from COVID-19 were included in the dataset. The investigation overall reported the following: The amount of clinical and demographic metadata varied by source and participant and was provided uncurated.

TCRbeta CDR3 regions were amplified from genomic DNA using the immunoSEQ Assay, a bias-controlled multiplex PCR. Per the source publication's procedure: The number of nucleated cells in each sample was estimated by amplification of reference gene primers within the assay. To quantify the absolute abundance of each unique TCRbeta CDR3 rearrangement, sequence reads were collapsed and filtered. Productive Simpson clonality was computed per sample as the square root of Simpson's diversity index over productive rearrangements. TCRdb re-hosts the immuneACCESS table, in-frame sequences only. Its copies lack some clones; in the studies checked, an unresolved V gene accounts for under half of them, and the cause for the rest is not known. V, J and clone size derive from that table, while D and trimming were established from the DNA sequence. In all, the sample holds more than 75,000 clones, and around 90% of those were seen once. The ten largest clones capture 4.5% to 5.5% of the sample.

The CDR3 covers 11 residues, taking in both the cysteine and the phenylalanine. CDR3 DNA only is kept here, 33 bases in frame from base 1. At the junction V is shortened by 6 bases and J by 4 bases, with 4 bases in between. Taken from the germline V gene, the CDR1 and CDR2 loops are MDHEN and SYDVKM. Collaborating institutions collected whole blood in K2EDTA tubes following their own protocols. Collaborator samples were shipped for TCRbeta analysis as frozen whole blood, isolated PBMCs, or DNA extracted from either sample type. This sequence was found in a woman older than 75 with active COVID-19. Sequences were obtained from peripheral blood. The V and J segments used are TRBV28 and TRBJ2-1; the D gene assignment is ambiguous. The CDR3 region: CASRSYNEQFF. The nucleotide sequence reads as follows: TGTGCCAGCAGGAGTTACAATGAGCAGTTCTTC.